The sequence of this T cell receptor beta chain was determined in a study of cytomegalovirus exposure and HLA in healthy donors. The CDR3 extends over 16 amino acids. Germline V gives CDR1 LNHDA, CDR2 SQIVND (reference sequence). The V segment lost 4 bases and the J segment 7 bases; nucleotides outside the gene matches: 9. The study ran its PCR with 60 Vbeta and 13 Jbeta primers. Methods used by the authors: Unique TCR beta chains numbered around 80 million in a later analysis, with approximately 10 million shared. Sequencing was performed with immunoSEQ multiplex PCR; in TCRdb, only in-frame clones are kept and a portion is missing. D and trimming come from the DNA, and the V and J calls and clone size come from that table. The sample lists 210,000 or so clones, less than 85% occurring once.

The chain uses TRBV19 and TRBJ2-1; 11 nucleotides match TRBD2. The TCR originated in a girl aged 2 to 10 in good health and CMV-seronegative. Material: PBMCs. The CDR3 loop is CASSTLLAGDLNEQFF. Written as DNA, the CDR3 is TGTGCCAGTAGTACACTACTAGCGGGAGATCTGAATGAGCAGTTCTTC.